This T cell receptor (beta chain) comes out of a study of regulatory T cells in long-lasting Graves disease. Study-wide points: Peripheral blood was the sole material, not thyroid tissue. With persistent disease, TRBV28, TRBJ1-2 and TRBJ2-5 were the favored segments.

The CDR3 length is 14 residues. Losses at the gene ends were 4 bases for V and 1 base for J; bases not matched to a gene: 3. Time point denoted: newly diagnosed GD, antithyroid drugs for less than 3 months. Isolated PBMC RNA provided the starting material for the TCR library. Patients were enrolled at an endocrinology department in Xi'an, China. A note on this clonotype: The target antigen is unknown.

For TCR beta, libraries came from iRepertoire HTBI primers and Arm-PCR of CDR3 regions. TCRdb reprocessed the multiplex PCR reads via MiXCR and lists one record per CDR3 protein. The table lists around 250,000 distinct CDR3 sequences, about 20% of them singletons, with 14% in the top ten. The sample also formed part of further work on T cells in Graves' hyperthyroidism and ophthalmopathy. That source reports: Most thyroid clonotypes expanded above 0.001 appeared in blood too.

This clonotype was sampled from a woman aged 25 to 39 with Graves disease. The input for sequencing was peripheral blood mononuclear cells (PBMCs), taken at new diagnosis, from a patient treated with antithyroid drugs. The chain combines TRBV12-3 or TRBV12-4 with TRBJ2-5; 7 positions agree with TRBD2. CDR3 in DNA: TGTGCCAGCAGTTCACCTAGCGGCCAAGAGACCCAGTACTTC. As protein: CASSSPSGQETQYF.